This is a list of T cell receptor beta chains from one sample in a study of cytomegalovirus exposure and HLA in healthy donors. Here immunoSEQ multiplex PCR was the method, and the copy in TCRdb shows in-frame clones only, minus some. The repertoire has tens of thousands of clones, 90% to 96% of them found once; the top ten carry roughly 1.6%. Source material: PBMCs. The receptor set was obtained from a man younger than 35 in good health and CMV-seropositive. Each CDR3 is given with its conserved first and last residue. The D gene is left open where the match is weak.

d_call j_call v_call cdr3_nt cdr3_aa
. TRBJ2-7 TRBV4-1 TGCGCCAGCAGCCCGGACAACCGAATCTACGAGCAGTACTTC CASSPDNRIYEQYF
. TRBJ1-5 TRBV7-9 TGTGCCAGCAGCCGGGACAATAGCAATCAGCCCCAGCATTTT CASSRDNSNQPQHF
. TRBJ2-5 TRBV27 TGTGCCAGCAGTCCGGGACTGCAGGGGACCCAGTACTTC CASSPGLQGTQYF
TRBD2 TRBJ2-2 TRBV30 TGTGCCTGGTCCGGGACTAGCGATGCCGGGGAGCTGTTTTTT CAWSGTSDAGELFF
TRBD1 TRBJ1-2 TRBV5-1 TGCGCCAGCAGCCCTGGGACAGGGACCCACTATGGCTACACCTTC CASSPGTGTHYGYTF
TRBD1 TRBJ2-7 TRBV27 TGTGCCAGCAGTTTTACTACGGGACAGGGGGAATACGAGCAGTACTTC CASSFTTGQGEYEQYF
. TRBJ2-5 TRBV6-1 TGTGCCAGCAGTGAAGCGCAAGCCCGCGACTCCCAGTACTTC CASSEAQARDSQYF
TRBD1 TRBJ2-7 TRBV18 TGTGCCAGCTCACCAACGGGACAGGGTGGTTCCTACGAGCAGTACTTC CASSPTGQGGSYEQYF
TRBD2 TRBJ2-7 TRBV2 TGTGCCAGCCTAGGATATGGACTAGCGGGGCTAACCTACGAGCAGTACTTC CASLGYGLAGLTYEQYF
TRBD1 TRBJ2-1 TRBV5-1 TGCGCCAGCAGCTCGGGGGACGGGACAGGGGGCCCGAATGAGCAGTTCTTC CASSSGDGTGGPNEQFF
TRBD2 TRBJ2-1 TRBV18 TGTGCCAGCTCAAGTCTAGCGGGAGAGAACTACAATGAGCAGTTCTTC CASSSLAGENYNEQFF
TRBD2 TRBJ2-1 TRBV5-1 TGCGCCAGCAGCCGCGGGGGGGATGAGCAGTTCTTC CASSRGGDEQFF